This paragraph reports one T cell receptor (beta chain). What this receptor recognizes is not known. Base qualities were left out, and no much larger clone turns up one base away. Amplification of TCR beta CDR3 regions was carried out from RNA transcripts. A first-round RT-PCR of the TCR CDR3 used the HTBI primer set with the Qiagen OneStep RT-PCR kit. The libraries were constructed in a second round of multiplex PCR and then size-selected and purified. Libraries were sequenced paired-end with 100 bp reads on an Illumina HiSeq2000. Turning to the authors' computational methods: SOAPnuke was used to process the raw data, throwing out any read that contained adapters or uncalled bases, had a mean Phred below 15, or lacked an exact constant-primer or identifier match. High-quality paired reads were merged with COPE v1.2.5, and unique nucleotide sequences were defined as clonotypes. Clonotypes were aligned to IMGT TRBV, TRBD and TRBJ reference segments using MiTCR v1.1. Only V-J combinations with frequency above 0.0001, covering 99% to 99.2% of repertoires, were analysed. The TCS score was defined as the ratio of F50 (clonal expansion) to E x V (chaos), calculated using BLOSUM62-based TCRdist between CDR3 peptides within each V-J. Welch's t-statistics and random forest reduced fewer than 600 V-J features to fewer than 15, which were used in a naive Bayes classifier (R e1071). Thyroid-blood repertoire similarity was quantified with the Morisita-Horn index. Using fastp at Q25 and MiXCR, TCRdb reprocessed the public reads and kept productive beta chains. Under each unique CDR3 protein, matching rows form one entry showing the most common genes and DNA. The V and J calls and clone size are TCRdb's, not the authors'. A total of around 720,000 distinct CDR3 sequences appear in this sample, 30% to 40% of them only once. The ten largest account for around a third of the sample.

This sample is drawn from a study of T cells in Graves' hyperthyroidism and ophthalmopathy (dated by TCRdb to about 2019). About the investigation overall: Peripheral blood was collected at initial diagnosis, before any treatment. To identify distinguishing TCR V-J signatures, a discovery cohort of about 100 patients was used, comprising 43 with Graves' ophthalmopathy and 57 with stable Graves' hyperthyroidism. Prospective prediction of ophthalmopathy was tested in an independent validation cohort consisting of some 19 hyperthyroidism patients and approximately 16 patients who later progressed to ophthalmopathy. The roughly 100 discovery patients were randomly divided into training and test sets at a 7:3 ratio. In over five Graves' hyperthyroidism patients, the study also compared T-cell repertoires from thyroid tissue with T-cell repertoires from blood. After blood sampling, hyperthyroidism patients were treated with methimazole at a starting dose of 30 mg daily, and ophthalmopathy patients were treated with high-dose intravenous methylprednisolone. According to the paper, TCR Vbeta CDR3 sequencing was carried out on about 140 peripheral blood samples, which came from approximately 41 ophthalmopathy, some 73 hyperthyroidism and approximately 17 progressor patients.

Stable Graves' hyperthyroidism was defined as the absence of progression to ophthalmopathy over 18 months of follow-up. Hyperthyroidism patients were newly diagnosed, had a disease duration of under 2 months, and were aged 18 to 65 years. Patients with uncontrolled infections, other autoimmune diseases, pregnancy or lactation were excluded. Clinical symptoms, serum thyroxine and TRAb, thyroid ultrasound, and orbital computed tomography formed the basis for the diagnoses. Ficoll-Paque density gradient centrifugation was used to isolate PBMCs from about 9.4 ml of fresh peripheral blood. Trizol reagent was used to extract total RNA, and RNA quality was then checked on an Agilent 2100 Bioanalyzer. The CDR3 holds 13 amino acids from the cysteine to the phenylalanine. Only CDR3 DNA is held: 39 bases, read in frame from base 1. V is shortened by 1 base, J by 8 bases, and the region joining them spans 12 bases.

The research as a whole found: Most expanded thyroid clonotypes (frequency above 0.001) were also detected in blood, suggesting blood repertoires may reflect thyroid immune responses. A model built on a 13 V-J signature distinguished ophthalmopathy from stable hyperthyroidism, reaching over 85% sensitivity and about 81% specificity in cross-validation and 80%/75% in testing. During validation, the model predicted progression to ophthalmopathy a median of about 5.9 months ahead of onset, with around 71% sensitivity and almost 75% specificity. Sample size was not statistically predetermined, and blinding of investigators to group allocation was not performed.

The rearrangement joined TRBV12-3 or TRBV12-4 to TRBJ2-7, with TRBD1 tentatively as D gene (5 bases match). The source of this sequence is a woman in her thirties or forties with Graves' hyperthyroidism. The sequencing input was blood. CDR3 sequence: CASSLGRATKQYF. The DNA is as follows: TGTGCCAGCAGTTTAGGCAGGGCTACTAAGCAGTACTTC.